This TCR beta chain was sequenced in a study of cytomegalovirus exposure and HLA in healthy donors (dated by TCRdb to about 2017). About the full investigation: According to an earlier analysis of a few hundred of the donors, about 170 million T cells yielded roughly 110 million unique TCR beta sequences and approximately 300 Gb of sequence data. An early release covering just under 650 HLA-typed donors comprised 300 to 350 gigabases of sequencing data and approximately 85 million unique TCR sequences. Of the 398 genotyped donors, about 84% fell in the genetic ancestry cluster associated with self-reported Caucasian donors. The study aimed to test whether signatures of past pathogen exposure could be identified by cataloging public T cell receptors. The study used immunosequencing to profile the T cell repertoires of approximately 630 subjects and linked those repertoires to cytomegalovirus serostatus. Besides the first cohort of 666 subjects, a separate validation cohort made up of 120 different subjects was used. To predict cytomegalovirus infection status, the study combined high-throughput TCR immunosequencing, statistical association of individual TCRs with disease status, and machine learning. In a later analysis, previously published TCR beta repertoires from several hundred donors were re-analyzed and high-resolution HLA genotyping was added so that TCR occurrence patterns could be studied. The later analysis used no new phenotypic data to find candidate immune exposures, relying instead on TCR beta sequences and their occurrence across donors. To decide whether each TCR beta V gene segment behaved as functional or pseudogenic, an earlier analysis of 587 of the donors relied on high-throughput TCR beta sequencing. Donor age, sex, ethnicity and CMV serostatus were collected together with the repertoire data. A later genetic analysis took genome-wide SNP genotypes for 398 of the 666 donors and used that subset as a discovery cohort. Every discovery cohort repertoire had been produced on one sequencing platform. HLA typing covered class I and class II loci at four-digit resolution. Typing coverage varied by locus: about 620-630 donors for A, B, C, DRB1 and DQB1; 522 for DQA1; about 590 for DPA1; approximately 470 for DPB1. Because of strong linkage in the cohort, five DR-DQ haplotypes were treated as single units for association and clustering. Across some 400 genotyped donors of the cohort, an average of roughly 230,000 unique TCR beta nucleotide sequences per donor were sequenced, and approximately 19% of those sequences were non-productive. The paper as a whole reports these results and caveats: A further reported finding was that TCR beta sequences accurately predicted the HLA-A and HLA-B alleles for most subjects in the first cohort. Because counts were too low, 15 to 20 rarely observed V segments, including chromosome 9 orphons, were excluded from the earlier analysis of 587 of the donors. In a later analysis, TCR association rates were found to vary across HLA loci, with the most associated TCRs seen for DRB1 alleles and the fewest for HLA-C alleles. An earlier analysis of 450 to 750 of the donors showed that most TCR beta V segments appeared in productive rearrangements either about 90% or about 30% of the time, which broadly matched IMGT annotations. According to a later genetic analysis, donors in an Asian-associated ancestry cluster had fewer N-insertions in productive TCRs than the approximately 630-donor mean. When HLA alleles, especially DR and DQ, strongly co-occurred, TCR associations were difficult to assign to individual alleles. In a later analysis, HLA-associated TCR beta chains showed more clonal expansion and lower generation probabilities than non-associated chains that were equally common. In vitro tests confirmed that three of the cytomegalovirus-associated TCR beta chains recognize cytomegalovirus antigens. Most TCR sequences were seen in very few donors, while some public TCRs were found in many individuals. A total of 164 TCR beta chains were listed by the study as associated with cytomegalovirus. CMV serostatus was the only immune exposure information available for the cohort. Sequencing depth was assumed to be roughly uniform across donors in the presence/absence analyses, though that assumption may not hold. The classifier was reported to diagnose cytomegalovirus status with high specificity and sensitivity in both the original and validation cohorts. V-gene and J-gene trimming of TCR beta chains was associated with a missense DCLRE1C variant in a later genetic analysis, and the association was replicated in an independent cohort. A cluster of highly shared sequence variants was judged likely to be a technical artifact of the sequencing pipeline. Because HLA typing was missing for some donors at each locus, association tests included only the typed subset. According to a later analysis, parvovirus B19, influenza, CMV and Epstein-Barr virus appeared linked to several top co-occurrence clusters. In a later analysis, 16,951 TCR beta sequences were associated with specific HLA alleles at a false discovery rate of 0.05. Linkage disequilibrium might explain the correlated functional status among segregating V segments, but an unknown experimental factor could not be excluded. Most CMV-associated TCR beta chains appeared to be HLA-restricted in a later analysis, and the HLA associations seemed to be driven largely by CMV exposure. It was suggested by the authors that the approach could potentially be generalized to other disease states and immunological phenotypes. This cohort had only TCR beta chains sequenced, and the lack of alpha or paired-chain data limited which features could be detected.

In total, 666 healthy bone marrow donors made up the cohort. At the time of sampling, every cohort member was nominally healthy, though immune exposures that went unrecorded were likely present. Of the roughly 670 cohort members, approximately 290 had a positive CMV serostatus and 350 to 450 had a negative one, while no CMV serostatus was recorded for the donor. Each donor provided a peripheral blood sample, and peripheral blood mononuclear cells were used for TCR beta sequencing. Genomic DNA was extracted from the blood cell samples with the Qiagen DNeasy Blood Extraction Kit. Library preparation was by the immunoSEQ multiplex PCR assay. The multiplex PCR relied on a mix of 60 forward primers for TCR Vbeta segments and 13 reverse primers for TCR Jbeta segments. A multiplex PCR assay on genomic DNA amplified the CDR3 region of rearranged TCR beta genes. On the Illumina HiSeq System, the amplified TCR beta libraries were sequenced as 87-base-pair reads. The study's processing was this. In a later analysis, some 80 million unique TCR beta chains were counted across the approximately 620 repertoires, and roughly 10 million of these chains were shared by at least two donors. Raw reads were error-corrected and collapsed into unique sequences with a nearest-neighbor algorithm that merged closely related sequences to remove PCR and sequencing errors. To assign V, D and J gene segments, CDR3 sequences were aligned to IMGT reference sequences. For a sequence to be retained, a match of at least six nucleotides to both a V gene segment and a J gene segment was required. Rearrangements were called productive when the CDR3 lacked stop codons and stayed in frame with V and J; all others were non-productive. CDR3 was defined according to IMGT convention as the region running from the second conserved V-encoded cysteine to the conserved J-encoded phenylalanine. The earlier analysis of about 620 of the donors excluded sequences that lacked an unambiguous match to a single V gene segment. An earlier analysis of under 750 of the donors called V segments functional above 56.7% productive rearrangements and segregating when the between-donor standard deviation exceeded 5%. A statistical classification framework was built to diagnose cytomegalovirus status from the catalog of TCR beta chain sequences. V and J gene assignment, in a later analysis, came from comparing TCR nucleotide sequences with IMGT/GENE-DB human TR gene sequences. Using the TCRdist pipeline, a later analysis assigned CDR3 sequences along with most-parsimonious VDJ recombination scenarios. In a later analysis, each TCR beta chain was defined by its CDR3 amino acid sequence together with its V-gene family, and reads without a unique V-gene family were excluded. As a way to deal with suspected cross-contamination and a sequencing artifact, a later analysis dropped approximately 570 nucleotide sequences that were highly shared and had low generation probability. In a later analysis, a clonal expansion index was calculated for each public chain from normalized within-repertoire ranks of inferred template counts. A later analysis computed generation probabilities with a VDJ recombination model fitted to out-of-frame rearrangements, and checked the results against IGoR. In a later analysis, hypergeometric tests were used to score TCR-TCR, TCR-HLA and TCR-CMV co-occurrence, with a repertoire-size bias correction applied to TCR pairs. False discovery rates were estimated in a later analysis by permuting HLA or CMV assignments 20 times. In a later analysis, co-occurring TCRs were grouped using DBSCAN, with TCRdist sequence similarity added in when clustering inside HLA-allele-positive subsets. Repertoires with fewer than 30,000 or more than 120,000 public chains were left out of co-occurrence clustering, as were about 5 repertoires with anomalous nucleotide sharing. TCRdb mirrors the immuneACCESS table, restricted to in-frame sequences. Some clones are absent from its copies; in checked studies, under half trace to an unresolved V gene, and the reason for the others is unknown. V, J and clone size were drawn from that table, and D and trimming were deduced from the DNA. Within this sample are around 150,000 clones, with approximately 61% of them counted one time only. The ten largest clones add up to over 1.5% of the sample.

This clone was observed a handful of times. Its binding antigen is unknown. No quality values exist for individual bases; no much larger clone is one base distant. The specimen sequenced was PBMCs. The sequence was obtained from a human donor in good health.

The CDR3: CASSADTGELFF. The nucleotides read TGTGCCAGCAGCGCCGACACCGGGGAGCTGTTTTTT. This chain joins TRBV9 to TRBJ2-2, with the D gene not confidently named. The germline V gene provides CDR1 SGDLS and CDR2 YYNGEE. Reading from cysteine to phenylalanine, the CDR3 counts 12 amino acids. Only the CDR3 part of the read is kept: 36 bases, read in frame from the first base. V is pared back by 3 bases and J by 3 bases, with 3 bases lying between the germline termini.